This is a list of T cell receptor beta chains from one sample in a study of cytomegalovirus exposure and HLA in healthy donors. The method was immunoSEQ multiplex PCR; TCRdb's version includes in-frame clones alone and lacks a portion of them. Its clone listing holds about 39,000 clones. The source material was PBMCs. These receptors all stem from a woman aged 25-40 years in good health and CMV-seropositive. Each CDR3 is given with its conserved first and last residue. A D gene is named only where the DNA matches it firmly.

TRBD1	TRBV5-4	TRBJ1-2	TGTGCCAGGACCCCCGCCCAACAGGGGGCCAAATATGGCTACACCTTC	CARTPAQQGAKYGYTF
TRBD2	TRBV7-2	TRBJ2-3	TGTGCCAGCAGCTTACAAGGGACTAGCGGGGGAGATACGCAGTATTTT	CASSLQGTSGGDTQYF
NA	TRBV5-1	TRBJ1-2	TGCGCCAGCAGCGGAGGCGGGGGATTGTACTATGGCTACACCTTC	CASSGGGGLYYGYTF
TRBD2	TRBV4-1	TRBJ2-4	TGCGCCAGCAGCCACCCACCGAAGAGCGGGGGGGTAAAAAACATTCAGTACTTC	CASSHPPKSGGVKNIQYF
TRBD1	TRBV2	TRBJ1-5	TGTGCCAGCGCGGGACAGGGGATTCAGCCCCAGCATTTT	CASAGQGIQPQHF
TRBD1	TRBV5-6	TRBJ1-1	TGTGCCAGCAGCGCGCAGGGTTGGACAGGGGGGGAGACTGAAGCTTTCTTT	CASSAQGWTGGETEAFF
NA	TRBV5-1	TRBJ2-7	TGCGCCAGCAGCCTGGACACGGGTTCCTACGAGCAGTACTTC	CASSLDTGSYEQYF
TRBD2	TRBV5-1	TRBJ2-7	TGCGCCAGCAGCTTGGTCGCTAGCGGGTGGGTCTACGAGCAGTACTTC	CASSLVASGWVYEQYF
NA	TRBV7-9	TRBJ2-7	TGTGCCAGCAGCTTAGAATCCGGCTACGAGCAGTACTTC	CASSLESGYEQYF
NA	TRBV25-1	TRBJ2-1	TGTGCCAGCAGACAAAACGGGGGTCAGGGTGAGCAGTTCTTC	CASRQNGGQGEQFF
TRBD1	TRBV5-1	TRBJ1-5	TGCGCCAGCAGCTTGGGCCCGGAGGGGGCTCAGCCCCAGCATTTT	CASSLGPEGAQPQHF